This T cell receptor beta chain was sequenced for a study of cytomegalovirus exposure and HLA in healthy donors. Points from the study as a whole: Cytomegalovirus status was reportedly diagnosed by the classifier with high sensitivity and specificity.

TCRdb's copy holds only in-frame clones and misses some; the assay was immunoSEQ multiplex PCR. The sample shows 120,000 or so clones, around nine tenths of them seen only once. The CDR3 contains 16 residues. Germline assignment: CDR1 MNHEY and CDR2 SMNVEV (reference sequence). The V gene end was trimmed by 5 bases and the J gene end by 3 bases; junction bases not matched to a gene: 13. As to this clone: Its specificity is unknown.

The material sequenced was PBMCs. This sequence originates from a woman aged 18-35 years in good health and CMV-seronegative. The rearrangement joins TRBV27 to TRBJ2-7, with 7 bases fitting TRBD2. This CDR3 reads CASSPGTKRGFYEQYF. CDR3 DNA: TGTGCCAGCAGTCCCGGGACTAAGCGAGGGTTCTACGAGCAGTACTTC.